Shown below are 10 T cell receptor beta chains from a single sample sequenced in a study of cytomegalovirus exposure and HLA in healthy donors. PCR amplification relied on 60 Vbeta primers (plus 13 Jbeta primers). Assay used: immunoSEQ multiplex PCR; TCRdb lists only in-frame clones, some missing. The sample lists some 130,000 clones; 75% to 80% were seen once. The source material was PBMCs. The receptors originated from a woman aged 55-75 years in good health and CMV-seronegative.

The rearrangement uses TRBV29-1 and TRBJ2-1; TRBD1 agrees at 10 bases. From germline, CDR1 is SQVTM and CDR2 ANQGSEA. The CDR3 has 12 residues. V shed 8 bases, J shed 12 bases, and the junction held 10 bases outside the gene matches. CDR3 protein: CSNSRQGARQFF. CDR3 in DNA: TGCAGCAACAGTAGACAGGGGGCCCGGCAGTTCTTC.

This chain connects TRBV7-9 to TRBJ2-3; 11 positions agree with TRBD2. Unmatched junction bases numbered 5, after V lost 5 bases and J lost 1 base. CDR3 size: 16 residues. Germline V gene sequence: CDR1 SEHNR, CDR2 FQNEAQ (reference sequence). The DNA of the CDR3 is TGTGCCAGCAGCGTATTAGCGGGGGGGGGCACAGATACGCAGTATTTT. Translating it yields CASSVLAGGGTDTQYF. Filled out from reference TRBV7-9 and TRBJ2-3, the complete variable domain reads DTGVSQNPRHKITKRGQNVTFRCDPISEHNRLYWYRQTLGQGPEFLTYFQNEAQLEKSRLLSDRFSAERPKGSFSTLEIQRTEQGDSAMYLCASSVLAGGGTDTQYFGPGTRLTVL.

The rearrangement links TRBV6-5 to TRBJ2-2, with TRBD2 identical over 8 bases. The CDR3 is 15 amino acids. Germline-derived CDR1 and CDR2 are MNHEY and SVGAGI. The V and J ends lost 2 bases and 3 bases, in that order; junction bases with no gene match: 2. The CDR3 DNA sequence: TGTGCCAGCAGTTACGCGGGGGGCGACACCGGGGAGCTGTTTTTT. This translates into CASSYAGGDTGELFF.

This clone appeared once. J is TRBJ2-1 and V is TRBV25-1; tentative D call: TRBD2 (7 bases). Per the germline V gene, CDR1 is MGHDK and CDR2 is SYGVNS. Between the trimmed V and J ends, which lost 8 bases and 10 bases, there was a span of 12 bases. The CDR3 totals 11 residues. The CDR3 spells CASGGADEQFF. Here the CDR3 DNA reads TGTGCCAGCGGGGGGGCGGACGAGCAGTTCTTC.

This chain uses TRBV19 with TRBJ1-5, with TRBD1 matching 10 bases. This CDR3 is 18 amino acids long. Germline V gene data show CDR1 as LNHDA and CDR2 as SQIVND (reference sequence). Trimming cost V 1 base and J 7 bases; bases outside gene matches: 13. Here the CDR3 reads CASSIVAGTGVKAQPQHF. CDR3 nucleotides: TGTGCCAGTAGTATAGTTGCCGGGACAGGGGTGAAGGCGCAGCCCCAGCATTTT.

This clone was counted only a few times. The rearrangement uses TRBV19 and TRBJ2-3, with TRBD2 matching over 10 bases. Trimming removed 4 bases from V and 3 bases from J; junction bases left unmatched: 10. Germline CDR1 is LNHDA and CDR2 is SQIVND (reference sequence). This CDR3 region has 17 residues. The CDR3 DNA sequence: TGTGCCAGTAGTAAAGGAGCGGGAGGGCCGGGGACAGATACGCAGTATTTT. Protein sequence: CASSKGAGGPGTDTQYF.

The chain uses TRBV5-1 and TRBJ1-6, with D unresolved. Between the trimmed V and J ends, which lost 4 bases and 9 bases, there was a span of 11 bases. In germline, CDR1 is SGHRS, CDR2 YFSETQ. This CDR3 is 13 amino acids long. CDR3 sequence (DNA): TGCGCCAGCAGCCCCGCTTCGGGTTCACCCCTCCACTTT. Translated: CASSPASGSPLHF.

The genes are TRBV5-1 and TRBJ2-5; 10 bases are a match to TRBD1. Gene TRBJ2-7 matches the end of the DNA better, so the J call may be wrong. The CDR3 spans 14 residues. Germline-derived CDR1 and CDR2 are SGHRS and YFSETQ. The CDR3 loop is CASSSGQGSDEQYF. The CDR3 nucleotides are TGCGCCAGCAGCTCGGGACAGGGGAGCGACGAGCAGTACTTC.

This CDR3 reads CASNRDSETEAFF. The CDR3 DNA sequence: TGTGCCAGCAACCGGGACAGTGAAACTGAAGCTTTCTTT. The rearrangement links TRBV6-1 to TRBJ1-1; TRBD1 aligns across 7 bases. The CDR3 sequence is 13 residues long. The germline gives CDR1 MNHNS, CDR2 SASEGT. V lost 7 bases, J lost 5 bases, and 7 bases stayed unmatched.

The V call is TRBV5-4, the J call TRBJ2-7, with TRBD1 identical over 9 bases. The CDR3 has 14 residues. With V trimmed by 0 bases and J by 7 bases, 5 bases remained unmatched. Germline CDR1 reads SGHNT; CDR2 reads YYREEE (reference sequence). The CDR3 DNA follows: TGTGCCAGCAGCTTGGGGACAGGGGTGAGGGAGCAGTACTTC. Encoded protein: CASSLGTGVREQYF.